The TCR beta chain described here comes from a study of cytomegalovirus exposure and HLA in healthy donors. The PCR made use of 60 Vbeta and 13 Jbeta primers. Original handling: There were tens of millions of unique TCR beta chains by a later count, and approximately 10 million of them were shared. Clones were sequenced by immunoSEQ multiplex PCR, and TCRdb holds only the in-frame ones, with some missing. V and J calls and clone size are those listed in that table; D and trimming were worked out from the DNA. The sample consists of approximately 70,000 clones, 78% of them appearing once. V was clipped by 8 bases and J by 6 bases; unmatched bases: 17. The CDR3 runs 16 residues. In germline, CDR1 is WSHSY, CDR2 SAAADI.

This TCR was recovered from a man aged 40-55 years in good health and CMV-seronegative. The rearrangement uses TRBV10-2 and TRBJ2-3; 7 bases agree with TRBD2. The specimen was PBMCs. CDR3 nucleotides: TGCGCCAGCCAGAGAGCGGGGAGGGGTGGGGTTGATACGCAGTATTTT. This codes for CASQRAGRGGVDTQYF.